This TCR delta chain appears in the sequencing data of a study of γδ T cells in repeated Plasmodium falciparum infection. Study in general: Donors had four controlled P. falciparum NF54 infections over roughly 640 days. Some Malian samples span acute malaria episodes; others come from no-transmission periods.

Vgamma9/Vdelta2+ and Vdelta2-negative gammadelta T cells were flow-sorted from PBMC for bulk sequencing. TCRdb redid clone calling on the multiplex PCR reads using CATT. The table includes about 89,000 delta-chain clones, 1.4% to 1.5% detected once. The CDR3 has 25 residues. Germline V gene lookup returns CDR1 TSWWSYY and CDR2 QGS. The germline V and J ends were trimmed by 0 bases and 0 bases, with 38 bases remaining between them. Remarks on this clone: A read error likely explains this, since a far larger clone differs by one base. Additional DNA sequences in this sample encode the identical CDR3.

V usage is TRDV1 and J usage is TRDJ1, with D tentatively TRDD2 (6 bases). The J gene, not given by TCRdb, was assigned here from a germline match of the nucleotide sequence. The sequencing input was gamma-delta T cells from blood. This clonotype originated in a pool of human donors (malaria-infected and uninfected, not separated). This CDR3 reads CALGELNAPTSYPYHTLMYTDKLIF. The CDR3 nucleotides are TGTGCTCTTGGGGAACTAAACGCCCCCACCTCCTACCCGTACCATACGCTGATGTACACCGATAAACTCATCTTT.